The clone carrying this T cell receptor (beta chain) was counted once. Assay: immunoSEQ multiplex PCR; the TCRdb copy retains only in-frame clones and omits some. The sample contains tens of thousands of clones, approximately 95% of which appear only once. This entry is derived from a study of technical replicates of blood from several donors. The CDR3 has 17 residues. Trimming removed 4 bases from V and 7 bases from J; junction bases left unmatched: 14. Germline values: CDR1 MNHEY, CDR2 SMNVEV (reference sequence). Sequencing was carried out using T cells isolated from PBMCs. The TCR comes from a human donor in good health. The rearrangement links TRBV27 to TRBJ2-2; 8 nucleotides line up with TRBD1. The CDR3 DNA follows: TGTGCCAGCAGTTCGTCCGGGACAGGAGTCTTTCGCGGGGAGCTGTTTTTT. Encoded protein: CASSSSGTGVFRGELFF.